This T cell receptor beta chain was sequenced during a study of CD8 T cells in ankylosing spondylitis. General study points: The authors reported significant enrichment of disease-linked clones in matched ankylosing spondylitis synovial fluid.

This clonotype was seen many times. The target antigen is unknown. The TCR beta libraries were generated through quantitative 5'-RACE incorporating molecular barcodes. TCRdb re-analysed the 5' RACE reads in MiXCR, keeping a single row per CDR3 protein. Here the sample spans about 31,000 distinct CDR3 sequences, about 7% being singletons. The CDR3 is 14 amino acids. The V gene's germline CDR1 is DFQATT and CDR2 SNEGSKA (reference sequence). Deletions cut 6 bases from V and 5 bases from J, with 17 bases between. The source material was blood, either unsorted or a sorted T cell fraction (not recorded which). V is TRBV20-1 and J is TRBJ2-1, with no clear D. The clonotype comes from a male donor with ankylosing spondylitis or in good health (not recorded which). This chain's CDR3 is CSAPRPLGDNEQFF. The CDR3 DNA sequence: TGCAGTGCCCCCCGCCCCCTAGGCGACAATGAGCAGTTCTTC.